The 9 T cell receptor beta chains in this list originate from one sample, sequenced in a study of CXCR3-negative and CXCR3-positive naive CD8 T cells. TRB cDNA libraries were made by UMI-labeled 5' RACE. TCRdb re-called the 5' RACE reads and catalogs CDR3 proteins one per entry, DNA excluded. Its table records 70,000 to 100,000 distinct CDR3 sequences. Sequencing used naive CXCR3- CD8+ T cells from blood. Subset described: CD45RO-CCR7+CD27+CD95- naive CD8+ T cells lacking CXCR3 (TNR3-). These TCRs come from a human donor in good health. Some clones in this sample may be carry-over from other donors' samples.

The chain combines TRBV7-2 with TRBJ1-5. CDR1 and CDR2 from the germline V gene are SGHTA and FQGNSA. The CDR3 sequence is 13 residues long. The CDR3 is CASSLGNNQPQHF.

This chain joins TRBV10-3 and TRBJ2-7; lacking DNA, the TRBD2 call made by TCRdb goes unchecked. This CDR3 comprises 16 residues. CDR1 and CDR2 (germline): ENHRY, SYGVKD. The CDR3 is CAISQALGARTYEQYF.

The chain recombines TRBV11-3 with TRBJ2-7. The CDR3 is 13 residues long. Per the germline V gene, CDR1 is SGHNT and CDR2 is YENEEA. The CDR3 sequence: CASSFGYAYEQYF.

The rearrangement uses TRBV3-1 and TRBJ2-4. Germline CDR1 and CDR2: LGHDT and YNNKEL (reference sequence). CDR3 size: 15 residues. CDR3 sequence reads: CASEDESIAKNIQYF.

This sequence joins TRBV7-9 and TRBJ2-7; the TRBD1 assignment by TCRdb is unverifiable without DNA. CDR3 size: 16 residues. Germline assignment: CDR1 SEHNR and CDR2 FQNEAQ (reference sequence). The CDR3: CASSPQTYGPSGEQYF.

The V call is TRBV21-1, the J call TRBJ2-7; TCRdb's D call of TRBD2 is untestable without DNA. TRBV21-1 is a pseudogene locus. The CDR3 has 15 amino acids. The CDR3: CASSKDPEGGYEQYF.

The CDR3 loop is CASSANREGYEQYF. The chain joins TRBV7-7 to TRBJ2-7; TCRdb indicates TRBD2, and absent DNA this call remains unverified. The CDR3 runs 14 residues. Germline V gene sequence: CDR1 SSHAT, CDR2 FNYEAQ (reference sequence).

The chain carries TRBV2 and TRBJ2-1. The CDR3 sequence is 12 residues long. Germline V CDR1 and CDR2: SNHLY, FYNNEI. The CDR3 protein is CASKGSYNEQFF.

This chain links TRBV6-2 or TRBV6-3 with TRBJ1-1; TCRdb names TRBD1, which stays unverified in the absence of DNA. The CDR3 runs to 16 residues. Germline CDR1 and CDR2: MNHEY and SVGEGT. CDR3 in amino acids: CASSYDTLGGNTEAFF.